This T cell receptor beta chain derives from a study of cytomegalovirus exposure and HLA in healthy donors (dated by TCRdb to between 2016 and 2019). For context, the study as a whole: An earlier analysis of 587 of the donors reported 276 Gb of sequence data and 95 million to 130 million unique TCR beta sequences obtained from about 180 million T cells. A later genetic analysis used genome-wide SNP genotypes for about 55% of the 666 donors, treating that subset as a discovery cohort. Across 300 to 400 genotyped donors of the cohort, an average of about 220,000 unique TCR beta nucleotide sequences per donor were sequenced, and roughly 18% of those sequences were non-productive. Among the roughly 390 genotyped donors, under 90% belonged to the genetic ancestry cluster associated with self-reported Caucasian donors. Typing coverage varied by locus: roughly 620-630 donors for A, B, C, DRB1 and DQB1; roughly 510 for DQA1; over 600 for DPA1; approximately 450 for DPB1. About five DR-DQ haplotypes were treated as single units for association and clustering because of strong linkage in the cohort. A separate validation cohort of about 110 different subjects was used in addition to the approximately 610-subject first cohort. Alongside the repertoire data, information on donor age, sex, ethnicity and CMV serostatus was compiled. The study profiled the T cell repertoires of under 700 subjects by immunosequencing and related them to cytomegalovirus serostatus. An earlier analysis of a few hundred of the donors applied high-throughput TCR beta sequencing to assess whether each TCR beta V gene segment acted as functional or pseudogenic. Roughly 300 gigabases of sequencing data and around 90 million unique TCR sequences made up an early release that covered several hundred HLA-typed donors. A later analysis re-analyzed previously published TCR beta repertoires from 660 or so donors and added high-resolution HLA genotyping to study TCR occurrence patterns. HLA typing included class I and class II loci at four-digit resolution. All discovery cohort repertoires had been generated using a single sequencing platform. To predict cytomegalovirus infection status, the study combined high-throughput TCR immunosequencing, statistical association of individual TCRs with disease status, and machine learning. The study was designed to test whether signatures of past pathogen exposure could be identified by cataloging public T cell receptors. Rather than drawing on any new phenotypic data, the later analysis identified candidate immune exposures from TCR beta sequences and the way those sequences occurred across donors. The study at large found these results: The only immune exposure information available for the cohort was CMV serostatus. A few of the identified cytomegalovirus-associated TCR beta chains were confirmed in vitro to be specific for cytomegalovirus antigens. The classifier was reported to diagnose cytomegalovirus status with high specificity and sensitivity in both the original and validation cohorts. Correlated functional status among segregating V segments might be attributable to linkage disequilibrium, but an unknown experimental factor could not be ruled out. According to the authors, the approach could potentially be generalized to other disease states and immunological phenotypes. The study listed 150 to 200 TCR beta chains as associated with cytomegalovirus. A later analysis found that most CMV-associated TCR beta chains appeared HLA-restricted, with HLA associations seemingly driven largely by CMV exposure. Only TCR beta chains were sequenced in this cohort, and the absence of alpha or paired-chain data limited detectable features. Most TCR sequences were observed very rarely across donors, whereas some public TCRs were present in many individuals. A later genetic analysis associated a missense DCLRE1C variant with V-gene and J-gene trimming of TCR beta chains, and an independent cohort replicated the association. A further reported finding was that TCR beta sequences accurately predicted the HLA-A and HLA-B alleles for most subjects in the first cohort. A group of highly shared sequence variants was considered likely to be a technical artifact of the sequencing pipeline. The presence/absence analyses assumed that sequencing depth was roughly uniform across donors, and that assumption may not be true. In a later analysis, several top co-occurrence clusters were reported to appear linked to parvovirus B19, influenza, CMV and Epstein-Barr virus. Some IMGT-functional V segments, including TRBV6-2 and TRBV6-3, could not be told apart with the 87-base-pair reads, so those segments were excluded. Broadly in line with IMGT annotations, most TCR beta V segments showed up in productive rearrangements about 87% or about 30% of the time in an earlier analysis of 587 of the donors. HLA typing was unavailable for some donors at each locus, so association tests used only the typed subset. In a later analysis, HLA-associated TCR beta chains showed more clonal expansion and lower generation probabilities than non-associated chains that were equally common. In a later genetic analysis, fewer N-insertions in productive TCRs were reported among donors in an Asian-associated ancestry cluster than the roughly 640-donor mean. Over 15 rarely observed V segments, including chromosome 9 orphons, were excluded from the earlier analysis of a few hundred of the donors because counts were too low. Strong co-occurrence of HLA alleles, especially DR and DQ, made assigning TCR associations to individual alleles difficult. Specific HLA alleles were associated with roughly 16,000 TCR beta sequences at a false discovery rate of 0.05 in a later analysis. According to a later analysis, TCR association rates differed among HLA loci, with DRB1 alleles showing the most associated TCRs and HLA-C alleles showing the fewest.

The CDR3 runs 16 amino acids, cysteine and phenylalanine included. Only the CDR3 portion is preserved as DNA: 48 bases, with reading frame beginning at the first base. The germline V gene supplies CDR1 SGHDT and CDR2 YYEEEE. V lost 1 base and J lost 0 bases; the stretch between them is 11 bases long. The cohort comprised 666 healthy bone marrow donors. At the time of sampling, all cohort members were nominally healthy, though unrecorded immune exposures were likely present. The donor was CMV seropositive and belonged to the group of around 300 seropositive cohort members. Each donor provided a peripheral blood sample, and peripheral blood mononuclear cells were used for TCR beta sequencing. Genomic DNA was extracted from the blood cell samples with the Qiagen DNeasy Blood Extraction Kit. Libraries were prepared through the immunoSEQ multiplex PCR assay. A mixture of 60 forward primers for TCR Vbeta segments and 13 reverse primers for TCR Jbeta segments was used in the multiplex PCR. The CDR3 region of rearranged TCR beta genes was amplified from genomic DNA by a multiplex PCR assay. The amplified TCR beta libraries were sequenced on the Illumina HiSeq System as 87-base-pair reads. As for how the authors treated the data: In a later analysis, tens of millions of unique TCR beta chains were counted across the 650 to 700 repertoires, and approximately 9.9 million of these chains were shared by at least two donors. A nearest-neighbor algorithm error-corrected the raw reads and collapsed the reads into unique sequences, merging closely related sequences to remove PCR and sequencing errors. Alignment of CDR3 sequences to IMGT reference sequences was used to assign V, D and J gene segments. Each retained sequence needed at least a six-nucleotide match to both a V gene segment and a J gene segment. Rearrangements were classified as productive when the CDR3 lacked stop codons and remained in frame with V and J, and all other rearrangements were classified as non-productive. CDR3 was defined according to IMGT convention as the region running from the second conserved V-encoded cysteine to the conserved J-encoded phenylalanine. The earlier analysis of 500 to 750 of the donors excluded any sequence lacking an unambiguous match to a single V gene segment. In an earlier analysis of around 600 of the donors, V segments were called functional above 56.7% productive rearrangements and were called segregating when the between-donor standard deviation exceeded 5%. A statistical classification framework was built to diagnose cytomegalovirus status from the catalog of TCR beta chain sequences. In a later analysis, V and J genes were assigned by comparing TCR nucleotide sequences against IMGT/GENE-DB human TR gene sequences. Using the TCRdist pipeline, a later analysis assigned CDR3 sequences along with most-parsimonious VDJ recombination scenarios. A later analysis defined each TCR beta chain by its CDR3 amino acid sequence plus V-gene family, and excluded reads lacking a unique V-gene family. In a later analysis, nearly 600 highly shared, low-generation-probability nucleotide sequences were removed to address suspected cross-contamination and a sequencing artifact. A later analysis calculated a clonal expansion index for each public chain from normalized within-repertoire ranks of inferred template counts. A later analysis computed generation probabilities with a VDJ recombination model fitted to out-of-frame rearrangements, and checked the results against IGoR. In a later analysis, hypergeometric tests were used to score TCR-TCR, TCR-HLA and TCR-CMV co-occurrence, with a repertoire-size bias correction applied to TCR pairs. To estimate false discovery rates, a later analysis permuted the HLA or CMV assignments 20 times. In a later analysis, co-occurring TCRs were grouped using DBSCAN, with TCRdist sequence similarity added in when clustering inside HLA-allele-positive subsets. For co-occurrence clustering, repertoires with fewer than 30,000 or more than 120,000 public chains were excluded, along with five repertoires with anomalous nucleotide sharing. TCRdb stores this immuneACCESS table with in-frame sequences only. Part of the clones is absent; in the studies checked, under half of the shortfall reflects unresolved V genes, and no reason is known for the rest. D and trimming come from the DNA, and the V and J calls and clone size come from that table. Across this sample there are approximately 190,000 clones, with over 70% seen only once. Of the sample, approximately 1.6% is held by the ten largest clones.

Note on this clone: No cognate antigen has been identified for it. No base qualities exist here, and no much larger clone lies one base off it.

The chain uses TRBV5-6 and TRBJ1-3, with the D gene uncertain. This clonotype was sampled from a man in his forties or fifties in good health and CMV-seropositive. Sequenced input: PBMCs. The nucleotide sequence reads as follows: TGTGCCAGCAGCTTGCCGGGAACTTTCTCTGGAAACACCATATATTTT. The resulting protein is CASSLPGTFSGNTIYF.